Here is one TCR beta chain with its context. The antigen remains unidentified. Of the isolated RNA, all was reverse transcribed, and so the sequenced material was expressed TCRB transcripts. Regulatory, naive and central memory T cell samples averaged approximately 3.4 million reads. Data came from immunoSEQ multiplex PCR; TCRdb stores just in-frame clones and leaves some out. The data hold 200,000 to 250,000 clones, with about 14% observed a single time. The sample comes from a study of beta chain features in type 1 diabetes. Findings and caveats of the study: Researchers reported that naive, central memory and Treg TCRB repertoires appeared more similar in patients than in healthy donors.

In total, each donor contributed a single heparinised blood draw that averaged about 120 mL. CD45RO/CCR7/CD25/CD127/CD95/CD27 staining was used to isolate CD4+ naive, central memory, regulatory and stem cell-like memory cells by sorting. The V gene lost 0 bases and the J gene lost 8 bases, with 19 bases spanning the gap. Germline V gives CDR1 MGHRA, CDR2 YSYEKL. CDR3 size: 16 residues. The clonotype was recovered from a woman aged 40 to 55 in good health. The chain is built from TRBV4-1 and TRBJ1-1; D might be TRBD1 (5 bases). Specimen: naive CD4+ T cells from blood. CDR3 residues: CASSQDRQGGNWEAFF. The CDR3 nucleotides read TGCGCCAGCAGCCAAGATAGGCAGGGCGGAAATTGGGAAGCTTTCTTT.